This TCR beta chain was observed in a study of T-cell memory formation after mild COVID-19. Study-wide findings and caveats: Whether second-wave clones peaking at day 37 were SARS-CoV-2 specific went unconfirmed.

Trimming at V came to 6 bases and at J to 4 bases, leaving 13 bases not matched to a gene. The CDR3 loop spans 17 amino acids. The germline V gene has CDR1 MNHEY and CDR2 SVGAGI. In TCRdb, the 5' RACE reads were re-called with MiXCR into one record per CDR3 protein. The sample includes approximately 210,000 distinct CDR3 sequences, approximately 20% of them seen just once. In the case of this clonotype: As yet, its antigen is unknown.

The rearrangement uses TRBV6-5 and TRBJ2-2, with 8 positions matching TRBD2. This clonotype was obtained from an adult woman who had mild COVID-19 (a few samples of this study predate the infection). Cell type and time point are not known. Input material: PBMCs or a T cell subset sorted from them (not recorded which). In nucleotides, the CDR3 is TGTGCCAGCAGCCAGGTTCGGGGGGGCCCGGGCACCGGGGAGCTGTTTTTT. The encoded protein is CASSQVRGGPGTGELFF.